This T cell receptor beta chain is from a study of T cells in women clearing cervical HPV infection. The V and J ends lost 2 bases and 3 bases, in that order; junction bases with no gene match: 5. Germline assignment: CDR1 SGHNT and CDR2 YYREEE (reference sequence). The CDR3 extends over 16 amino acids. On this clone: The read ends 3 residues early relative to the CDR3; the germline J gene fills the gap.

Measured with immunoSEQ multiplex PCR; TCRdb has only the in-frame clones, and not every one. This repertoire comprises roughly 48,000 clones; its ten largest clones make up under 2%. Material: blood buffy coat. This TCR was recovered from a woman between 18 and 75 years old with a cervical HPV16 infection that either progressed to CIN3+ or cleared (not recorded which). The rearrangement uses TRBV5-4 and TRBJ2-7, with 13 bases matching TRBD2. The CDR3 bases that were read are TGTGCCAGCAGCTTAGCCGGGACTAGCGGGATCTACGAG. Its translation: CASSLAGTSGIYE. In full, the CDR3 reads CASSLAGTSGIYEQYF.